Listed below are T cell receptor beta chains from one sample, sequenced in a study of T cells in Graves' hyperthyroidism and ophthalmopathy. One entry per CDR3 protein results from TCRdb running MiXCR on the multiplex PCR reads. The sample lists approximately 590,000 distinct CDR3 sequences; roughly 14% were seen once. Sequencing used blood. These receptors were collected from a woman aged 30 to 39 with Graves' hyperthyroidism. Each CDR3 is given with its conserved first and last residue.

V | CDR3
TRBV2 | CASSGTSADTQYF
TRBV7-6 | CASSSSPDRGEEQYF
TRBV6-5 | CASRLALDTGELFF
TRBV5-1 | CASSLGFPGTGSEQYF
TRBV11-2 | CASSRRGLADDEQFF
TRBV5-6 | CASSPEGRTSRQETQYF
TRBV18 | CATPDRGGNTIYF
TRBV6-5 | CASSYLAGQKKPYTDTQYF
TRBV28 | CASSVTGGGASYEQYF
TRBV11-2 | CASSWASGTGPYEQYF
TRBV19 | CASSTTLRDRVKNTEAFF
TRBV20-1 | CSAMATNTEAFF
TRBV2 | CASSAQGGETGAEAFF
TRBV11-2 | CVSSLRTTFEETQYF
TRBV30 | CAWSRTTTGNEQFF
TRBV7-3 | CASSLRIGELFF
TRBV5-1 | CASSFPGLAGTDTQYF
TRBV6-1 | CASIPRGGGTRNTGELFF
TRBV3-1 | CASSQEGLSAEQFF
TRBV24-1 | CATSDSGTGHTEAFF
TRBV7-8 | CASSPRQGFIPEAFF
TRBV28 | CASSLLQGSNEKLFF
TRBV28 | CASSLSPEVRGYTF
TRBV28 | CASSSPAYEQYF
TRBV5-1 | CASSLEGQGAGEQFF